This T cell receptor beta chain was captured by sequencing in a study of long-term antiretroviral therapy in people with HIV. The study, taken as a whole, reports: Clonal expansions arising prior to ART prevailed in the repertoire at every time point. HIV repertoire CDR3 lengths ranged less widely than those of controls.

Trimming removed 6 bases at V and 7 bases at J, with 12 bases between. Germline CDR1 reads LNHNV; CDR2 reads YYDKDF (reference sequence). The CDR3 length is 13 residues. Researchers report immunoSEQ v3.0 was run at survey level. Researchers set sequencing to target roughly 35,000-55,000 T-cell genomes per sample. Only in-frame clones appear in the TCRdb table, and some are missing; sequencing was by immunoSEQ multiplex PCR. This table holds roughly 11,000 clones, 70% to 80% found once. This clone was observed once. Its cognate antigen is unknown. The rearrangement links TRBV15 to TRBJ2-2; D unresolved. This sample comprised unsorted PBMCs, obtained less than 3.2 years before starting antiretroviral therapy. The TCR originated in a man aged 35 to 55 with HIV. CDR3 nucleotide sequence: TGTGCCACCAGTGGAGACCGAGGCGGGGAGCTGTTTTTT. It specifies CATSGDRGGELFF.